The next 10 T cell receptor beta chains were all read from a single sample in a study of cytomegalovirus exposure and HLA in healthy donors (TCRdb year 2017). Receptors were amplified or captured by the immunoSEQ multiplex PCR assay. Entries here come from immuneACCESS through TCRdb and include only in-frame sequences with V and J called. Some clones fail to appear in such tables; in the studies checked, an unresolved V gene covers under half of the shortfall, and the cause of the remainder is unknown. The sample table holds around 150,000 clones, of which around 82% were seen once. The biggest ten clones account for roughly 10% of the sample. The sample consisted of PBMCs. The source of these receptors is a man younger than 45 in good health and CMV-seropositive.

The chain employs TRBV6-5 and TRBJ2-3; 8 bases are shared with TRBD1. Germline V CDR1 and CDR2: MNHEY, SVGAGI. Unmatched junction bases numbered 8, after V lost 5 bases and J lost 4 bases. This CDR3 has 15 amino acids. In DNA form, the CDR3 reads TGTGCCAGCAGTGCCGGGACAGGTCTCTCAGATACGCAGTATTTT. Translating it yields CASSAGTGLSDTQYF.

The chain joins TRBV13 to TRBJ2-5, with 8 bases that match TRBD2. The V segment lost 5 bases and the J segment 4 bases; nucleotides outside the gene matches: 6. Germline CDR1 reads PRHDT; CDR2 reads FYEKMQ (reference sequence). This CDR3 spans 14 amino acids. The CDR3 nucleotides are TGTGCCAGCAGCCCCCCGGGACTAGTAGAGACCCAGTACTTC. This gives the protein CASSPPGLVETQYF.

This clone appeared a few times. The chain has TRBV28 and TRBJ1-2; unclear D gene. Trimming took off 6 bases at V and 8 bases at J, with 13 bases between the two ends. This CDR3 is built from 12 residues. Germline V CDR1 and CDR2: MDHEN, SYDVKM. The CDR3 DNA reads TGTGCCAGCAGCCCTCAGGATCAAGGCTACACCTTC. Amino acids: CASSPQDQGYTF.

J is TRBJ2-7 and V is TRBV2; D is ambiguous. Germline V gives CDR1 SNHLY, CDR2 FYNNEI. The CDR3 totals 13 residues. V was clipped by 3 bases and J by 5 bases, with 11 bases between them. Here the CDR3 reads CASSELRSHEQYF. The CDR3 bases are TGTGCCAGCAGTGAGCTGAGATCCCACGAGCAGTACTTC.

J is TRBJ1-1 and V is TRBV5-1; D ambiguous. This CDR3 contains 17 residues. Germline CDR1 and CDR2: SGHRS and YFSETQ. Between the trimmed V and J ends, which lost 4 bases and 0 bases, there was a span of 19 bases. The CDR3 sequence is CASSDGLPVGMNTEAFF. The CDR3 nucleotides are TGCGCCAGCAGCGACGGACTTCCAGTGGGGATGAACACTGAAGCTTTCTTT.

V usage is TRBV27 and J usage is TRBJ2-7, with 8 positions matching TRBD2. This CDR3 region has 14 residues. Germline values: CDR1 MNHEY, CDR2 SMNVEV (reference sequence). V was pared by 2 bases and J by 2 bases, with 2 bases of the junction left unmatched. The CDR3 sequence is CASSLAGGPYEQYF. CDR3 coding DNA: TGTGCCAGCAGTTTAGCGGGAGGACCCTACGAGCAGTACTTC.

The gene calls are TRBV19 and TRBJ2-7, with 11 nucleotides matching TRBD2. The CDR3 is 14 amino acids. Germline-derived CDR1 and CDR2 are LNHDA and SQIVND (reference sequence). The V segment lost 4 bases and the J segment 6 bases; nucleotides outside the gene matches: 5. This CDR3 is CASSKLAGVAEQYF. The CDR3 bases are TGTGCCAGTAGTAAACTAGCGGGAGTTGCCGAGCAGTACTTC.

In nucleotides, the CDR3 is TGTGCCAGCAGCCTCAGTTACTCTGGAAACACCATATATTTT. This encodes CASSLSYSGNTIYF. The chain carries TRBV11-2 and TRBJ1-3; D is undetermined. Per the germline V gene, CDR1 is SGHAT and CDR2 is FQNNGV. The CDR3 is 14 amino acids. V dropped 5 bases and J dropped 0 bases, with 8 bases sitting between them.

The rearrangement links TRBV5-1 to TRBJ1-2; maybe TRBD1 (6 bases). The CDR3 has 12 residues. Germline-derived CDR1 and CDR2 are SGHRS and YFSETQ. Trimming cost V 0 bases and J 6 bases, with 6 bases left between them. Here the CDR3 reads CASSLEGDGYTF. The CDR3 DNA is TGCGCCAGCAGCTTGGAGGGGGATGGCTACACCTTC.

The chain carries TRBV11-2 and TRBJ2-2; the match to TRBD1 covers 8 bases. The CDR3 has 15 amino acids. CDR1 and CDR2 from the germline V gene are SGHAT and FQNNGV. V lost 6 bases to trimming and J lost 5 bases; unmatched junction nucleotides: 8. The CDR3 coding sequence is TGTGCCAGCAGTGGACAGGGCGTGGGAACCGGGGAGCTGTTTTTT. Residues: CASSGQGVGTGELFF. Complete variable domain (other parts from reference TRBV11-2 and TRBJ2-2): EAGVAQSPRYKIIEKRQSVAFWCNPISGHATLYWYQQILGQGPKLLIQFQNNGVVDDSQLPKDRFSAERLKGVDSTLKIQPAKLEDSAVYLCASSGQGVGTGELFFGEGSRLTVL.